These T cell receptor beta chains were read from a single sample in a study of blood T cell repertoires in COVID-19. Measured with immunoSEQ multiplex PCR; TCRdb has only the in-frame clones, and not every one. The repertoire includes 130,000 to 150,000 clones, 79% of them detected once, and around 3.3% sits in the top ten. The sequenced sample was peripheral blood. The receptors come from a man aged 60 to 75 with acute or convalescent COVID-19. Each CDR3 is given with its conserved first and last residue. The D gene is left open where the match is weak. Not every row has a clone size; where given, it reads once, few, many or a size class.

clone_size j_call v_call d_call cdr3_nt cdr3_aa
- TRBJ2-7 TRBV11-2 - TGTGCCAGCAGCTTAGTACAGGGGGGGTACGAGCAGTACTTC CASSLVQGGYEQYF
- TRBJ2-7 TRBV27 TRBD1 TGTGCCAGCAGCAACAGGGGGCGGTACGAGCAGTACTTC CASSNRGRYEQYF
once TRBJ2-7 TRBV5-4 - TGTGCCAGCAGTAGGGGGAGTTCCTACGAGCAGTACTTC CASSRGSSYEQYF
- TRBJ2-1 TRBV12-2 - TGTGCAAGTCGCTTAGGGGCGAGCGGGACAGGGTACAATGAGCAGTTCTTC CASRLGASGTGYNEQFF
- TRBJ2-2 TRBV5-4 TRBD2 TGTGCCAGCAGCTCCGGGGGGGGGAGTAACACCGGGGAGCTGTTTTTT CASSSGGGSNTGELFF
- TRBJ1-6 TRBV10-3 - TGTGCCATCATGGGGGGTCCGTATTCACCCCCCCACTTT CAIMGGPYSPPHF
- TRBJ2-2 TRBV14 - TGTGCCAGCAGCCCCCTGAACAGGGCGGTCGCCGGGGAGCTGTTTTTT CASSPLNRAVAGELFF
few TRBJ1-4 TRBV6-5 TRBD1 TGTGCCAGCAGGGGGACAGGGGTTGTTAATGAAAAACTGTTTTTT CASRGTGVVNEKLFF
- TRBJ2-3 TRBV27 TRBD2 TGTGCCAGCAGTTTCAGTGCCAGCGGGAGCTATGCAGATACGCAGTATTTT CASSFSASGSYADTQYF
- TRBJ1-2 TRBV29-1 TRBD1 TGCAGCGTTATCGGGGACAGGGGTAACTATGGCTACACCTTC CSVIGDRGNYGYTF
once TRBJ2-2 TRBV27 TRBD2 TGTGCCAGCAGTGAAAGCGGGGTGAACACCGGGGAGCTGTTTTTT CASSESGVNTGELFF
- TRBJ2-3 TRBV27 - TGTGCCAGCACCTCCGGCCGGGTCGACACAGATACGCAGTATTTT CASTSGRVDTDTQYF
- TRBJ2-1 TRBV28 TRBD1 TGTGCCAGCCGACTTCCCGGGACAGCCTACAATGAGCAGTTCTTC CASRLPGTAYNEQFF
- TRBJ1-1 TRBV28 TRBD1 TGTGCCAGCAGTTTTGACAGGGTGGTCACTGAAGCTTTCTTT CASSFDRVVTEAFF
- TRBJ2-4 TRBV29-1 - TGCAGCGTCCAAACAGCCGCATTAAAGGGGCGCAGCATTCAGTACTTC CSVQTAALKGRSIQYF
- TRBJ2-6 TRBV6-1 - TGTGCCAGCAGTGTCTCGGTTGCTGGGAGTCCCGTATCTGGGGCCAACGTCCTGACTTTC CASSVSVAGSPVSGANVLTF
few TRBJ2-1 TRBV5-1 TRBD2 TGCGCCAGCACTGAGCGGGGGGACTCCTACAATGAGCAGTTCTTC CASTERGDSYNEQFF
- TRBJ2-6 TRBV29-1 - TGCAGCGTTACAGGGCCTGGGGCCAACGTCCTGACTTTC CSVTGPGANVLTF
- TRBJ2-3 TRBV7-2 TRBD2 TGTGCCAGCAGCTTATTGGCGGGAGGTCATATGGATACGCAGTATTTT CASSLLAGGHMDTQYF